These T cell receptor beta chains were read from a single sample in a study of graft-versus-host responses after intestinal transplantation. These receptors are not linked to any known antigen. TCRdb keeps only in-frame clones here, not all; method: immunoSEQ multiplex PCR. The repertoire has 100,000 to 110,000 clones, approximately 84% of them found once; the top ten carry more than 0.75%. The sample was unstimulated CD4+ T cells sorted from spleen or lymph node cells, taken before transplant. These receptors came from a human donor who was the organ donor for an intestinal transplant. Each CDR3 is given with its conserved first and last residue. Fields, in order: CDR3 protein, CDR3 DNA, J gene, clone size, V gene, D gene. D genes are given only for firm matches. Some rows mark clone size as missing; the rest say once, few, many or name a class of expanded clone.

CATGTPYGYTF	TGTGCCACCGGAACCCCGTACGGCTACACCTTC	TRBJ1-2	NA	TRBV10-3	NA
CASSYLQGTQYF	TGTGCCAGCAGCTATCTACAGGGTACGCAGTATTTT	TRBJ2-3	NA	TRBV27	NA
CASSQGVSTDTQYF	TGTGCCAGCAGCCAAGGAGTCAGCACAGATACGCAGTATTTT	TRBJ2-3	NA	TRBV14	NA
CASSSAPGTSYEQYF	TGTGCCAGCAGTTCGGCACCAGGGACCTCCTACGAGCAGTACTTC	TRBJ2-7	NA	TRBV28	NA
CASSQGLRRNF	TGTGCCAGCAGCCAGGGACTGCGGCGGAACTTC	TRBJ2-7	NA	TRBV7-2	NA
CASSPTGGTEAFF	TGTGCCAGCTCACCGACAGGGGGCACTGAAGCTTTCTTT	TRBJ1-1	NA	TRBV18	TRBD1
CAWSAQGGYTF	TGTGCCTGGAGTGCACAGGGCGGCTACACCTTC	TRBJ1-2	NA	TRBV30	NA
CASSPGLSGYTF	TGTGCCAGCTCACCCGGGCTTTCTGGCTACACCTTC	TRBJ1-2	NA	TRBV18	NA
CASSPLGADGYTF	TGTGCCAGCTCACCCTTGGGGGCAGATGGCTACACCTTC	TRBJ1-2	once	TRBV18	NA
CASSQSRMTGGVAEAFF	TGTGCCAGCAGCCAAAGCCGGATGACAGGGGGAGTAGCTGAAGCTTTCTTT	TRBJ1-1	NA	TRBV14	TRBD1
CASSDRTGNTIYF	TGTGCCAGCTCCGACAGAACTGGAAACACCATATATTTT	TRBJ1-3	few	TRBV18	NA
CASSSGPNQPQHF	TGTGCCAGTAGTTCGGGGCCCAATCAGCCCCAGCATTTT	TRBJ1-5	NA	TRBV19	NA
CASSQSYLDRGIPEAFF	TGTGCCAGCAGCCAAAGCTATCTGGACAGGGGTATACCTGAAGCTTTCTTT	TRBJ1-1	NA	TRBV4-2	TRBD1
CASSIIGNQPQHF	TGTGCCAGTAGTATTATTGGCAATCAGCCCCAGCATTTT	TRBJ1-5	NA	TRBV19	NA
CASVQLETQYF	TGTGCCAGCGTCCAATTAGAGACCCAGTACTTC	TRBJ2-5	NA	TRBV6-1	NA
CASSPRGYSNQPQHF	TGTGCCAGCAGCCCTAGGGGGTATAGCAATCAGCCCCAGCATTTT	TRBJ1-5	NA	TRBV5-5	NA
CASSSTDHLHGYTF	TGCGCCAGCAGCTCAACGGACCATCTCCATGGCTACACCTTC	TRBJ1-2	NA	TRBV5-1	NA
CAWSLPGAGGPDTQYF	TGTGCCTGGAGTCTTCCCGGAGCGGGGGGCCCAGATACGCAGTATTTT	TRBJ2-3	NA	TRBV30	TRBD2
CASSYPGQPYTF	TGTGCCAGCAGTTACCCGGGACAGCCCTACACCTTC	TRBJ1-2	NA	TRBV6-5	TRBD1
CASSWAGDSRSRGYTF	TGTGCCAGCAGTTGGGCTGGGGACAGTCGTTCGAGGGGCTACACCTTC	TRBJ1-2	NA	TRBV7-9	TRBD1
CASSRRDYLNEQYF	TGTGCCAGCAGCCGCCGGGACTACCTCAACGAGCAGTACTTC	TRBJ2-7	NA	TRBV5-6	TRBD2
CASSSMSQGVAYNSPLHF	TGTGCCAGCAGTTCCATGTCCCAAGGGGTTGCCTATAATTCACCCCTCCACTTT	TRBJ1-6	NA	TRBV28	NA
CASSWAPYEQYF	TGTGCCAGCAGCTGGGCGCCCTACGAGCAGTACTTC	TRBJ2-7	NA	TRBV7-9	NA
CASSPQGWNEAFF	TGCGCCAGCAGCCCCCAAGGGTGGAATGAAGCTTTCTTT	TRBJ1-1	NA	TRBV4-1	NA
CASSLANRQGFTEAFF	TGCGCCAGCAGCTTGGCCAACCGACAGGGGTTTACTGAAGCTTTCTTT	TRBJ1-1	NA	TRBV5-1	TRBD1
CASSPGQVYGYTF	TGTGCCAGCAGCCCCGGCCAAGTCTATGGCTACACCTTC	TRBJ1-2	NA	TRBV28	NA
CASSIGTGKIQPQHF	TGTGCCAGTAGTATAGGGACAGGGAAAATTCAGCCCCAGCATTTT	TRBJ1-5	few	TRBV19	TRBD1
CASSVGYNEQFF	TGTGCCAGCAGTGTAGGGTACAATGAGCAGTTCTTC	TRBJ2-1	NA	TRBV2	NA
CASKLQVTPGNTIYF	TGCGCCAGTAAGCTACAGGTTACCCCTGGAAACACCATATATTTT	TRBJ1-3	NA	TRBV5-1	NA
CASRNRGGGGEDTQYF	TGTGCCAGCAGAAACCGTGGTGGCGGGGGAGAAGATACGCAGTATTTT	TRBJ2-3	NA	TRBV7-9	TRBD2
CASSLALASTDTQYF	TGCGCCAGCAGCTTGGCGCTGGCTAGCACAGATACGCAGTATTTT	TRBJ2-3	NA	TRBV5-1	NA
CASSLGLPYEQYF	TGTGCCAGCAGTTTGGGTCTCCCTTACGAGCAGTACTTC	TRBJ2-7	NA	TRBV28	NA
CASSLDYLTGDNSPLHF	TGTGCCAGCAGCTTAGACTACTTGACAGGGGACAATTCACCCCTCCACTTT	TRBJ1-6	few	TRBV7-8	TRBD1
CASSLVRSSGNTIYF	TGTGCCAGCAGTTTAGTAAGGAGCTCTGGAAACACCATATATTTT	TRBJ1-3	NA	TRBV28	NA
CASTIRDGPYEQYF	TGTGCCAGTACCATCCGGGACGGTCCCTACGAGCAGTACTTC	TRBJ2-7	NA	TRBV19	NA
CASSSNYGYTF	TGCGCCAGCAGCTCTAACTATGGCTACACCTTC	TRBJ1-2	NA	TRBV5-1	NA
CASSQGGAGGYEQYF	TGTGCCAGCAGCCAAGGTGGGGCGGGGGGATACGAGCAGTACTTC	TRBJ2-7	NA	TRBV4-2	TRBD2
CASSSSRGGGGYEQYF	TGTGCCAGCAGCTCCAGCCGTGGGGGAGGGGGCTACGAGCAGTACTTC	TRBJ2-7	NA	TRBV7-2	NA
CSVEVGGPPSTDTQYF	TGCAGCGTTGAAGTGGGGGGGCCACCTAGCACAGATACGCAGTATTTT	TRBJ2-3	NA	TRBV29-1	NA
CATSKIGSNRGELFF	TGTGCCACCAGCAAAATCGGGAGCAATCGCGGGGAGCTGTTTTTT	TRBJ2-2	NA	TRBV15	NA
CASSLWGTATYEQYF	TGTGCCAGCAGTTTATGGGGGACAGCTACCTACGAGCAGTACTTC	TRBJ2-7	NA	TRBV28	TRBD1
CASSAGLAGTDTQYF	TGCGCCAGCAGCGCCGGACTAGCGGGCACAGATACGCAGTATTTT	TRBJ2-3	NA	TRBV5-1	TRBD2
CASRSGVTTYEQYF	TGTGCCAGCCGCTCAGGGGTTACTACCTACGAGCAGTACTTC	TRBJ2-7	NA	TRBV6-1	NA
CASSVQGGRTEAFF	TGTGCCAGCAGTGTACAGGGGGGAAGGACTGAAGCTTTCTTT	TRBJ1-1	NA	TRBV2	TRBD1
CASSLALGSSYEQYF	TGTGCCAGCAGCTTGGCCCTGGGTAGTTCCTACGAGCAGTACTTC	TRBJ2-7	NA	TRBV5-4	NA
CASSQDWRFSGYTF	TGCGCCAGCAGCCAAGATTGGCGGTTCTCTGGCTACACCTTC	TRBJ1-2	NA	TRBV4-1	NA
CASSKNRGSLNTEAFF	TGTGCCAGCAGCAAGAACAGGGGGAGTTTGAACACTGAAGCTTTCTTT	TRBJ1-1	NA	TRBV9	TRBD1
CASRYDRGSSEAFF	TGTGCCAGCAGGTATGACAGGGGTTCTTCTGAAGCTTTCTTT	TRBJ1-1	NA	TRBV6-6	TRBD1
CASSQGDGTSGVNEQFF	TGCGCCAGCAGCCAAGGGGATGGAACTAGCGGGGTTAATGAGCAGTTCTTC	TRBJ2-1	few	TRBV4-1	TRBD2